The 2 T cell receptor beta chains presented below share a single source sample, sequenced in a study of shared clonotypes between healthy human individuals. Sequenced by immunoSEQ multiplex PCR; TCRdb stores in-frame clones only, minus some. In the table there are 1 million to 1.3 million clones, 70% to 80% of which are singletons. Specimen: memory CD4+ T cells from PBMCs. The subset was: CD45RA-negative fraction. These TCRs come from a man between 18 and 35 years old in good health. Some clones in this sample may be carry-over from other donors' samples.

The chain recombines TRBV5-6 with TRBJ2-1; TRBD2 is a possible D gene (5 bases). The CDR3 has 16 residues. The germline V and J ends were trimmed by 0 bases and 3 bases, with 13 bases remaining between them. Germline V gene lookup returns CDR1 SGHDT and CDR2 YYEEEE. CDR3 sequence: CASSLALGENYNEQFF. The CDR3 nucleotides read TGTGCCAGCAGCTTGGCACTCGGGGAAAACTACAATGAGCAGTTCTTC.

The J gene is TRBJ1-5, the V gene TRBV30; D remains unclear. Germline values: CDR1 GTSNPN, CDR2 SVGIG (reference sequence). With 1 base removed from V and 2 bases from J, the gap between germline ends came to 6 bases. This CDR3 region has 13 residues. Here the CDR3 reads CAWSDSRNQPQHF. For the CDR3, the DNA is TGTGCCTGGAGTGACAGTCGCAATCAGCCCCAGCATTTT.